This TCR beta chain stems from a study of blood T cell repertoires in COVID-19. About the study: Samples of COVID-19 (acute and convalescent) were obtained from the United States, Italy and Spain. PBMCs, B-cell-depleted T cells, or T cells provided the cDNA or gDNA that made up the material.

This CDR3 is 12 amino acids long. Germline CDR1 SGHNT, CDR2 YYREEE (reference sequence). V was trimmed by 4 bases and J by 2 bases, leaving 7 bases between them. Per the authors' pipeline: For nucleated cells, counts were estimated from reference gene primer amplification. Some clones are missing from TCRdb's copy, which holds only in-frame ones; the method was immunoSEQ multiplex PCR. That table furnishes V, J and clone size, whereas the DNA furnished D and trimming. The repertoire holds over 200,000 clones, with under 90% as singletons. The sequencing sample was made of peripheral blood. The receptor was isolated from a man of 80 years or more with acute or convalescent COVID-19. V usage is TRBV5-4 and J usage is TRBJ2-7; D is unresolved. In DNA form, the CDR3 reads TGTGCCAGCAGCCGAGACACCTACGAGCAGTACTTC. Translating gives CASSRDTYEQYF. The whole variable domain, remainder taken from reference TRBV5-4 and TRBJ2-7, is ETGVTQSPTHLIKTRGQQVTLRCSSQSGHNTVSWYQQALGQGPQFIFQYYREEENGRGNFPPRFSGLQFPNYSSELNVNALELDDSALYLCASSRDTYEQYFGPGTRLTVT.